Listed below are T cell receptor beta chains from one sample, sequenced in a study of technical replicates of blood from a few donors. TCRdb's copy holds only in-frame clones and misses some; the assay was immunoSEQ multiplex PCR. The data contain tens of thousands of clones, 85% to 95% of them singletons. The sequenced material came from T cells isolated from PBMCs. These receptors were taken from a human donor in good health. Both conserved end residues are part of each CDR3. D genes are given only for firm matches. Part of the rows lack a size; the others show once, few, many or a class for expanded clones.

TRBJ1-1 TRBV27 NA NA CASSSLLTSTEAFF TGTGCCAGCAGTAGCCTATTGACTAGCACTGAAGCTTTCTTT
TRBJ1-3 TRBV28 NA NA CASRADSRSGNTIYF TGTGCCAGCAGAGCAGACAGCCGCTCTGGAAACACCATATATTTT
TRBJ2-1 TRBV10-1 NA TRBD2 CASSESTGPTSGSYNEQFF TGCGCCAGCAGTGAGTCGACCGGCCCGACTAGCGGTTCCTACAATGAGCAGTTCTTC
TRBJ1-4 TRBV5-1 once TRBD1 CASSLDRGTNEKLFF TGCGCCAGCAGCTTGGACAGGGGGACTAATGAAAAACTGTTTTTT
TRBJ1-2 TRBV20-1 once NA CSAEVEYGYTF TGCAGTGCTGAGGTGGAATATGGCTACACCTTC
TRBJ2-5 TRBV28 NA TRBD2 CASSPSGTSGEETQYF TGTGCCAGCAGTCCGAGCGGGACTAGCGGGGAAGAGACCCAGTACTTC
TRBJ2-1 TRBV29-1 NA NA CSVEDQVVTNEQFF TGCAGCGTTGAAGATCAGGTAGTAACCAATGAGCAGTTCTTC
TRBJ2-1 TRBV9 NA NA CASSLQDNEQFF TGTGCCAGCAGCTTACAGGACAATGAGCAGTTCTTC
TRBJ1-5 TRBV30 NA NA CAWSVPGGQPQHF TGTGCCTGGAGTGTACCCGGAGGCCAGCCCCAGCATTTT
TRBJ1-2 TRBV29-1 once TRBD1 CSVNSGTGVYGYTF TGCAGCGTAAACTCCGGGACAGGAGTCTATGGCTACACCTTC
TRBJ2-7 TRBV9 NA NA CASSVVGGGSYEQYF TGTGCCAGCAGCGTAGTGGGGGGAGGATCCTACGAGCAGTACTTC
TRBJ2-7 TRBV4-1 NA NA CASSPIDREAHYEQYF TGCGCCAGCAGCCCGATAGACAGGGAGGCCCACTACGAGCAGTACTTC
TRBJ1-3 TRBV6-1 NA NA CASSDHRAGNTIYF TGTGCCAGCAGTGATCACAGGGCAGGAAACACCATATATTTT
TRBJ2-1 TRBV2 NA TRBD2 CASSLTSVYNEQFF TGTGCCAGCAGTCTGACTAGCGTCTACAATGAGCAGTTCTTC
TRBJ2-2 TRBV5-1 NA TRBD1 CASRIQLGQGVGELFF TGCGCCAGCAGAATCCAACTCGGACAGGGCGTCGGGGAGCTGTTTTTT
TRBJ1-2 TRBV18 NA TRBD1 CASSPNRDRAAYGYTF TGTGCCAGCTCACCGAATCGGGACAGGGCGGCCTATGGCTACACCTTC
TRBJ2-7 TRBV4-1 NA TRBD2 CASRGLAGVYEQYF TGCGCCAGCAGGGGACTAGCGGGGGTCTACGAGCAGTACTTC
TRBJ2-5 TRBV7-2 NA NA CASSSSTGETQYF TGTGCCAGCAGCTCTAGCACAGGGGAGACCCAGTACTTC
TRBJ2-2 TRBV19 NA NA CASRQTYTGELFF TGTGCCAGTCGACAGACTTACACCGGGGAGCTGTTTTTT
TRBJ1-3 TRBV7-8 NA NA CASSLGGRNAGNTIYF TGTGCCAGCAGCTTAGGAGGGAGGAACGCTGGAAACACCATATATTTT
TRBJ2-1 TRBV5-1 NA TRBD2 CASSFRAGGYNEQFF TGCGCCAGCAGCTTCAGAGCGGGAGGGTACAATGAGCAGTTCTTC
TRBJ2-1 TRBV4-1 NA NA CASSQVPLNEQFF TGCGCCAGCAGCCAAGTTCCTTTGAATGAGCAGTTCTTC
TRBJ2-1 TRBV19 NA NA CASREGDGQFF TGTGCCAGTAGGGAGGGTGACGGGCAGTTCTTC
TRBJ1-2 TRBV28 NA NA CASTLDSLIGGYTF TGTGCCAGCACCTTGGACAGTCTAATCGGTGGCTACACCTTC
TRBJ2-7 TRBV7-3 NA TRBD1 CASSVGAGGPYEQYF TGTGCCAGCAGCGTAGGTGCAGGGGGTCCCTACGAGCAGTACTTC
TRBJ1-1 TRBV30 few TRBD1 CAWAGQLNTEAFF TGTGCCTGGGCGGGACAGCTGAACACTGAAGCTTTCTTT
TRBJ2-7 TRBV6-6 NA NA CASSYSGPGYEQYF TGTGCCAGCAGTTACTCGGGCCCGGGATACGAGCAGTACTTC
TRBJ2-7 TRBV5-6 NA NA CASSLVRAYEQYF TGTGCCAGCAGCTTGGTCAGGGCTTACGAGCAGTACTTC
TRBJ1-5 TRBV28 NA NA CASSLPLWPQHF TGTGCCAGCAGTTTACCACTTTGGCCCCAGCATTTT
TRBJ2-2 TRBV6-5 NA TRBD1 CASSYNRGRSGELFF TGTGCCAGCAGTTACAACAGGGGGCGAAGCGGGGAGCTGTTTTTT
TRBJ2-1 TRBV5-6 NA NA CASSPRSGGSYNEQFF TGTGCCAGCAGCCCCCGGTCGGGTGGCAGTTACAATGAGCAGTTCTTC
TRBJ1-2 TRBV20-1 NA NA CSAEDGYTF TGCAGTGCTGAGGATGGCTACACCTTC
TRBJ1-3 TRBV19 NA NA CASSISSSGNTIYF TGTGCCAGTAGTATAAGCTCCTCTGGAAACACCATATATTTT
TRBJ2-1 TRBV7-3 NA TRBD2 CASSSGLADGDEQFF TGTGCCAGCAGCTCCGGACTAGCGGATGGGGATGAGCAGTTCTTC
TRBJ2-7 TRBV7-9 NA TRBD2 CASSSPSGTFYEQYF TGTGCCAGCAGCTCTCCTAGCGGGACCTTCTACGAGCAGTACTTC
TRBJ1-4 TRBV7-9 NA NA CASSLRGRDRKKLFF TGTGCCAGCAGCTTAAGGGGCAGGGATCGTAAAAAACTGTTTTTT
TRBJ1-1 TRBV28 NA NA CASSGLMSMNTEAFF TGTGCCAGCAGTGGGCTTATGTCCATGAACACTGAAGCTTTCTTT
TRBJ2-4 TRBV2 NA TRBD2 CASSPGAGEGIQYF TGTGCCAGCAGCCCGGGCGCGGGAGAAGGCATTCAGTACTTC
TRBJ2-3 TRBV10-3 NA NA CAITQTEISTDTQYF TGTGCCATCACCCAGACGGAGATTAGCACAGATACGCAGTATTTT
TRBJ2-7 TRBV27 NA TRBD2 CASSRTSGPFYEQYF TGTGCCAGCAGCCGGACTAGCGGCCCATTCTACGAGCAGTACTTC